This note documents a single T cell receptor beta chain sequence. As yet, its antigen is unknown. These data belong to a study of T cells expressing NK-cell markers. On the study more broadly: Source material for TCR beta repertoires consisted of sorted CD3+CD56+NKG2C+, CD3+CD56+NKG2C- and CD3+CD56-NKG2C+ T cells. Seven of the eight sequenced donors were HCMV-seropositive; one was seronegative. General study results and limits: NKG2C+ dominant clonotype frequencies in six donors were about 1.0-8% of CD8+ T cells.

Germline V gene data show CDR1 as LNHNV and CDR2 as YYDKDF (reference sequence). The CDR3 is 13 residues long. Production of TCR beta cDNA relied on 5'RACE template switching with UMIs. Using the 5' RACE reads, TCRdb records one entry per CDR3 protein without DNA. In total, the table holds 300,000 to 500,000 distinct CDR3 sequences. The clonotype originates from a woman aged 45 to 65 in good health. This chain links TRBV15 with TRBJ2-3; the TCRdb D gene call, TRBD2, has no DNA to confirm it. What was sequenced was blood T cells: a sorted CD56 or NKG2C T cell subset, CD4+ or CD8+ T cells, or bulk PBMC T cells (not recorded which). The CDR3 protein is CATSPRLADTQYF.